This T cell receptor (beta chain) was obtained from a study of T cell repertoires in aging, cancer and after chemotherapy. A mixed TRB-A/B primer pool amplified rearranged TRB by multiplex touch-down PCR. TCRdb re-called the multiplex PCR reads through MiXCR, storing one row per CDR3 protein. The table has 2,500 to 3,000 distinct CDR3 sequences, about 43% seen once. The CDR3 contains 11 residues. Germline CDR1 reads ENHRY; CDR2 reads SYGVKD. Trimming shortened V by 7 bases and J by 13 bases, and 14 bases separated the two germline ends. Amplification of TCR beta used genomic DNA extracted from peripheral blood. In this sample, this clonotype turned up a few times.

This sequence joins TRBV10-3 and TRBJ2-1, with a tentative D call TRBD2 (7 bases). The sequence was obtained from a human donor with a blood cancer. The specimen was blood. The CDR3 nucleotides read TGTGCCATCAATGGGGGGGACACCCAGTTCTTC. This gives the protein CAINGGDTQFF.